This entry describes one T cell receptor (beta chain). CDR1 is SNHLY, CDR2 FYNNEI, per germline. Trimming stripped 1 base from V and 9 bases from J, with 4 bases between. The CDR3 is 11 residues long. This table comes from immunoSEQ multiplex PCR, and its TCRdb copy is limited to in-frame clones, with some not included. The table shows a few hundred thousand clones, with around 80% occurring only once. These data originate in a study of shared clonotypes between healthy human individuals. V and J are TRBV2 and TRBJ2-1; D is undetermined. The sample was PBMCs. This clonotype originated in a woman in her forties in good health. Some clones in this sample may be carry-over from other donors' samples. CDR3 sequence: CASSEEVEQFF. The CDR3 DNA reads TGTGCCAGCAGTGAAGAGGTTGAGCAGTTCTTC.